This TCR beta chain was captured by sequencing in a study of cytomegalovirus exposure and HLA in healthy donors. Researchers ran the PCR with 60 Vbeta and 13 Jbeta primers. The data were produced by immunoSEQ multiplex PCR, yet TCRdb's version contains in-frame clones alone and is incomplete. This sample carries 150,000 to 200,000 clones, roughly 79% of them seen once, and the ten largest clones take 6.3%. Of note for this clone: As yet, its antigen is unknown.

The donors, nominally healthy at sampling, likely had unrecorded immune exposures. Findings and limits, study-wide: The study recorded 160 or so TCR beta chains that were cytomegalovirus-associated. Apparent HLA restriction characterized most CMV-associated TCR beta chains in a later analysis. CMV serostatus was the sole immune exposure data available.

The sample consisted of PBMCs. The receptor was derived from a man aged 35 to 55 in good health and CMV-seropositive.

CDR3 loop: CASSDEGASTDTQYF. The CDR3 nucleotides read TGCGCCAGCAGTGACGAGGGGGCTAGCACAGATACGCAGTATTTT. This sequence joins TRBV10-1 and TRBJ2-3; 7 bases match TRBD1. V was pared by 3 bases and J by 0 bases, with 3 bases of the junction left unmatched. This CDR3 region has 15 residues. Germline V lookup: CDR1 WNHNN, CDR2 SYGVQD (reference sequence).